What follows is one TCR beta chain and its context. The antigen it binds to is not known. Base qualities were left out, and no much larger clone turns up one base away. One collaborating source in Seattle enrolled patients during active infection and followed them longitudinally through the course of disease. Each collaborating institution followed its own protocols to collect whole blood in K2EDTA tubes. Collaborator samples were shipped for TCRbeta analysis as frozen whole blood, isolated PBMCs, or DNA extracted from either sample type. From cysteine to phenylalanine, the CDR3 is 19 amino acids long. CDR3 DNA only is kept here, 57 bases in frame from base 1. Here V drops 0 bases and J drops 2 bases, and the junction holds 11 bases not matched to any gene. Reading the germline V gene gives CDR1 SGDLS and CDR2 YYNGEE. The data stem from a study of blood T cell repertoires in COVID-19 (dated by TCRdb to the early 2020s). For the study in its entirety: The collaborator samples originated in the United States, Italy and Spain and spanned the acute and convalescent phases of COVID-19. The prospective study material was composed of cDNA or gDNA derived from T cells, B-cell-depleted T cells, or PBMCs. Deeply sampled blood TCRbeta repertoires from subjects exposed to, actively infected with, or recovered from COVID-19 were included in the dataset. The repertoires were made available in a free public database intended to serve as a resource for research on the immune response to SARS-CoV-2. The samples were drawn from two sources: the first 160 participants of the ongoing ImmuneRACE study, and over 950 subjects contributed by 6 global collaborators. Nearly every sample came with metadata listing a de-identified subject ID, COVID-19 status, age in years and sex. Where available, HLA class I and class II types were obtained from metadata supplied by the sample provider rather than from assay-based typing. Broader findings and caveats from the paper: The amount of clinical and demographic metadata varied by source and participant and was provided uncurated.

The immunoSEQ Assay, a bias-controlled multiplex PCR, was used to amplify TCRbeta CDR3 regions from genomic DNA. Turning to the authors' computational methods: Nucleated cell counts per sample were estimated from amplification of reference gene primers within the assay. To quantify the absolute abundance of each unique TCRbeta CDR3 rearrangement, sequence reads were collapsed and filtered. For each sample, productive Simpson clonality was calculated as the square root of Simpson's diversity index over productive rearrangements. The clones in this table, taken by TCRdb from immuneACCESS, are in-frame only. Not every clone is retained; where verified, under half of the shortfall comes from an unresolved V gene, and the cause of the rest is unknown. V and J calls and clone size are copied from that table; D and trimming were computed from the DNA. Here the sample has about 220,000 clones; 82% occur a single time. The ten largest clonotypes hold approximately 5% of the sample.

The sequence links TRBV9 to TRBJ2-6; TRBD2 fits 7 bases in the junction. Material: peripheral blood. This TCR was sampled from a woman aged 70-85 years with COVID-19, enrolled during active disease. Here is the DNA: TGTGCCAGCAGCGTAGCCCCATCGGGCGGGAGTACTGGGGCCAACGTCCTGACTTTC. This encodes CASSVAPSGGSTGANVLTF.